The 13 T cell receptor beta chains below all came from one sample that was sequenced in a study of CD8+CD57+ T cells in acquired aplastic anemia. For CDR3 and TCR beta VDJ profiling, genomic DNA was the template used. A single record per CDR3 protein comes from TCRdb applying MiXCR to the reads. The sample consists of around 400,000 distinct CDR3 sequences, just under 70% of them appearing once. Sample: sorted CD4+, CD8+, or CD8+CD57+ T cells (not recorded which) from PBMCs. Every receptor here comes from a human donor in good health, serving as a control.

This clonotype has ten or more counts. Here the CDR3 DNA reads TGTGCCAGCAGCCCAGGTCCCGGTAGTGGCTACACCTTC. This codes for CASSPGPGSGYTF. The chain uses TRBV9 and TRBJ1-2; D remains ambiguous. This CDR3 has 13 amino acids. Germline V gene data show CDR1 as SGDLS and CDR2 as YYNGEE. The V end lost 4 bases, the J end lost 7 bases, and 14 bases lay between the germline ends. The full variable domain, rest sourced from reference TRBV9 and TRBJ1-2, is DSGVTQTPKHLITATGQRVTLRCSPRSGDLSVYWYQQSLDQGLQFLIQYYNGEERAKGNILERFSAQQFPDLHSELNLSSLELGDSALYFCASSPGPGSGYTFGSGTRLTVV.

This clonotype was seen only a few times. A junction end diverges from the germline sequence, so it may reflect a read error. The chain recombines TRBV30 with TRBJ2-2, with 12 bases identical to TRBD1. The length of the CDR3 is 16 residues. CDR1 is GTSNPN and CDR2 is SVGIG in the germline V gene (reference sequence). The CDR3 DNA is TGTGCCTGGAGTCGGAGGGGACAGGGGGCAGGTGGGGGGCTGTTTTTT. It specifies CAWSRRGQGAGGGLFF.

This clonotype was seen repeatedly, ten times or more. The V gene is TRBV2, the J gene TRBJ1-5, with a tentative D call TRBD1 (6 bases). The ends were cut back, 6 bases at V and 5 bases at J, with 14 bases in the middle. The CDR3 spans 14 residues. Looked up from germline, CDR1 is SNHLY and CDR2 is FYNNEI. The CDR3 sequence: CASSPGGGDQPQHF. In DNA, the CDR3 is TGTGCCAGCAGCCCAGGAGGGGGTGATCAGCCCCAGCATTTT.

This chain joins TRBV2 and TRBJ1-2; D is undetermined. Between the trimmed V and J ends, which lost 4 bases and 7 bases, there was a span of 19 bases. Germline V lookup: CDR1 SNHLY, CDR2 FYNNEI. This CDR3 comprises 15 residues. The CDR3 DNA sequence: TGTGCCAGCAGTGCCGGCACCGGGGAGATTTCTGGCTACACCTTC. This sequence encodes CASSAGTGEISGYTF.

This clonotype was seen many times. The chain is built from TRBV20-1 and TRBJ1-6, with unresolved D. This CDR3 has 16 residues. The V gene's germline CDR1 is DFQATT and CDR2 SNEGSKA (reference sequence). Trimming took 3 bases from V and 4 from J, leaving 16 bases between them. This CDR3 reads CSARGSAGRYNSPLHF. CDR3 in DNA: TGCAGTGCTAGGGGTTCGGCCGGACGATATAATTCACCCCTCCACTTT.

CDR3 sequence: CASSLSGTVRYSPLHF. The DNA for the CDR3 is TGTGCCAGCAGCCTGTCCGGGACAGTAAGGTATTCACCCCTCCACTTT. J is TRBJ1-6 and V is TRBV5-4, with TRBD1 identical over 7 bases. The junction had 12 bases not matched to a gene; V was cut back by 4 bases and J by 8 bases. The CDR3 contains 16 residues. The V gene's germline CDR1 is SGHNT and CDR2 YYREEE (reference sequence). Combining the CDR3 with reference TRBV5-4 and TRBJ1-6 gives the whole variable domain ETGVTQSPTHLIKTRGQQVTLRCSSQSGHNTVSWYQQALGQGPQFIFQYYREEENGRGNFPPRFSGLQFPNYSSELNVNALELDDSALYLCASSLSGTVRYSPLHFGNGTRLTVT.

The chain couples TRBV7-3 to TRBJ1-5; a possible D gene is TRBD1 (6 bases). Trimming took 0 bases from V and 7 from J, leaving 13 bases between them. Germline V gene lookup returns CDR1 SGHTA and CDR2 FQGTGA. This CDR3 has 15 residues. The DNA for the CDR3 is TGTGCCAGCAGCTTAACGGACAGCCGGGGCCAGCCCCAGCATTTT. Translating gives CASSLTDSRGQPQHF.

Comments on this clonotype: A much larger clone differs from this one at a single base, so this may be a read error. Since no conserved phenylalanine or tryptophan closes the CDR3, a read error is the likely cause. The V and J genes are TRBV27 and TRBJ1-5; no clear D. V lost 3 bases and J 0 bases, leaving 9 bases between the germline ends. Germline values: CDR1 MNHEY, CDR2 SMNVEV (reference sequence). CDR3 length: 15 amino acids. CDR3: CASSFPQDSNQPQHL. CDR3 nucleotides: TGTGCCAGCAGTTTCCCGCAGGATAGCAATCAGCCCCAGCATCTT.

This clonotype has at least ten counts. The V call is TRBV5-1, the J call TRBJ1-6; the D is unclear. This CDR3 has 13 amino acids. The V gene lost 0 bases and the J gene lost 10 bases, with 8 bases spanning the gap. Germline CDR1 and CDR2: SGHRS and YFSETQ. CDR3 DNA sequence: TGCGCCAGCAGCTTGGAAGGGCGGTCACCCCTCCACTTT. Protein: CASSLEGRSPLHF.

CDR3: CASSLGDLLDEQFF. The CDR3 coding sequence is TGCGCCAGCAGCTTGGGAGATTTGCTCGATGAGCAGTTCTTC. The chain combines TRBV5-1 with TRBJ2-1; D is undetermined. Germline V CDR1 and CDR2: SGHRS, YFSETQ. V shed 0 bases and J shed 8 bases, with 12 bases lying between them. The CDR3 consists of 14 residues.

This clonotype was seen once. This chain joins TRBV20-1 and TRBJ1-6, with TRBD1 identical over 7 bases. Germline V gene data show CDR1 as DFQATT and CDR2 as SNEGSKA (reference sequence). The CDR3 spans 15 residues. V dropped 6 bases and J dropped 8; count of bases not matched to a gene: 13. CDR3 amino acids: CSAQGGTYEHSPLHF. In nucleotides, the CDR3 is TGCAGTGCCCAGGGGGGAACCTACGAGCATTCACCCCTCCACTTT.

Comment on this clonotype: A read error is possible here, since a much larger clone lies one base away. This rearrangement joins TRBV27 to TRBJ1-2; the match to TRBD1 covers 10 bases. This CDR3 has 18 residues. The V and J ends lost 4 bases and 4 bases, in that order; junction bases with no gene match: 15. Germline values: CDR1 MNHEY, CDR2 SMNVEV (reference sequence). CDR3 loop: CASSWSGTGEIASYGYTF. The CDR3 DNA sequence: TGTGCCAGCAGTTGGTCCGGGACAGGGGAAATAGCTAGCTATGGCTACACCTTC.

The chain is built from TRBV12-3 or TRBV12-4 and TRBJ1-6; D not certain. V lost 6 bases to trimming and J lost 12 bases, with 21 bases between them. CDR3 length equals 15 residues. The CDR3 reads CASSHEGGRRVPLHF. In nucleotides, the CDR3 is TGTGCCAGCAGCCACGAGGGAGGACGAAGGGTACCCCTCCACTTT.